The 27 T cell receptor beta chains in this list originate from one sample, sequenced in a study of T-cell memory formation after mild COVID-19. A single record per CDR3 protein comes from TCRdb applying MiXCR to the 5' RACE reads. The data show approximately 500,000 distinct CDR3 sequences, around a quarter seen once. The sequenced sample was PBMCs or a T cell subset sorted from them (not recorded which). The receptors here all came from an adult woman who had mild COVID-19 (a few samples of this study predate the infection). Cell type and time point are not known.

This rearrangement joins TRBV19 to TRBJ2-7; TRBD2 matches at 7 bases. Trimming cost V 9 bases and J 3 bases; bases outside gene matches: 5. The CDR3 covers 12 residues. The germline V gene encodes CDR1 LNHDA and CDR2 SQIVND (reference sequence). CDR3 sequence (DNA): TGTGCCAGCTCTAGCGGATACTACGAGCAGTACTTC. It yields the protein CASSSGYYEQYF.

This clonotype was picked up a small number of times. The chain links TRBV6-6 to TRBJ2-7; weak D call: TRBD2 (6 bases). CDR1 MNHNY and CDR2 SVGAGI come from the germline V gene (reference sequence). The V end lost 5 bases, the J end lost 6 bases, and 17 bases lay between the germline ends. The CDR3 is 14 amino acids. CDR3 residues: CASSKTSTLAEQYF. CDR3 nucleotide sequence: TGTGCCAGCAGTAAAACTAGCACCCTCGCCGAGCAGTACTTC.

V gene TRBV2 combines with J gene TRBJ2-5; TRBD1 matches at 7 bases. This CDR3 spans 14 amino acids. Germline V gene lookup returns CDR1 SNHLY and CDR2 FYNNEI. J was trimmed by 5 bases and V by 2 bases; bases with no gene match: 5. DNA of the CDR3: TGTGCCAGCAGTGAAAGGGGGCTCGGGGAGACCCAGTACTTC. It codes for CASSERGLGETQYF.

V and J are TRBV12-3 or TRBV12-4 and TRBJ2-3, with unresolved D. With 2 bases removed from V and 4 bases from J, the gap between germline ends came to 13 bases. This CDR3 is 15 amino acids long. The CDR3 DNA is TGTGCCAGCAGTTTAAAGTATGCCGGGCCAGATACGCAGTATTTT. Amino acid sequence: CASSLKYAGPDTQYF.

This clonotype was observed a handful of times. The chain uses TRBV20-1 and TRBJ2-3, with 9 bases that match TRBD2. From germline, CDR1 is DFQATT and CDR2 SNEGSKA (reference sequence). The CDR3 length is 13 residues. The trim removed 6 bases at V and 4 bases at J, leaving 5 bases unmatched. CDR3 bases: TGCAGTGCCTCCTGGACTAGCGCAGATACGCAGTATTTT. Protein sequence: CSASWTSADTQYF.

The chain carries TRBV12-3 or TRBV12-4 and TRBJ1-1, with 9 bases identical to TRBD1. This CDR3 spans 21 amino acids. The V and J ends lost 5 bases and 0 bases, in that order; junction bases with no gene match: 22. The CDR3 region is CASSLLREPGTGQRVNTEAFF. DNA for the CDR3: TGTGCCAGCAGTCTACTCAGGGAACCCGGGACAGGGCAGCGAGTGAACACTGAAGCTTTCTTT.

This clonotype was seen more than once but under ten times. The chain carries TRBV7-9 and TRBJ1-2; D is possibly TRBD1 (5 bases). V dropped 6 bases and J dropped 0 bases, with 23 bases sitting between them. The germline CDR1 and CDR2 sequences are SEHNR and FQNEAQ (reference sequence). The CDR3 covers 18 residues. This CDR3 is CASRLIPGRRPANYGYTF. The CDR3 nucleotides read TGTGCCAGCAGACTGATACCGGGACGGCGGCCAGCTAACTATGGCTACACCTTC. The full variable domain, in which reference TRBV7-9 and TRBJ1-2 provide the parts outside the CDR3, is DTGVSQNPRHKITKRGQNVTFRCDPISEHNRLYWYRQTLGQGPEFLTYFQNEAQLEKSRLLSDRFSAERPKGSFSTLEIQRTEQGDSAMYLCASRLIPGRRPANYGYTFGSGTRLTVV.

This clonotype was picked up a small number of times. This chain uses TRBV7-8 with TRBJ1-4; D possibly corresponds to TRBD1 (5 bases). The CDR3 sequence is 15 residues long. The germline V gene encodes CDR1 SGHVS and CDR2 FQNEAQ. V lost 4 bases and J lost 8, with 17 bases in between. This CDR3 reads CASSSTTDLGEKLFF. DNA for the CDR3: TGTGCCAGCAGCTCCACGACAGACCTGGGGGAAAAACTGTTTTTT. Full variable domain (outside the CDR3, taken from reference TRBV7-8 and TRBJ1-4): GAGVSQSPRYKVAKRGQDVALRCDPISGHVSLFWYQQALGQGPEFLTYFQNEAQLDKSGLPSDRFFAERPEGSVSTLKIQRTQQEDSAVYLCASSSTTDLGEKLFFGSGTQLSVL.

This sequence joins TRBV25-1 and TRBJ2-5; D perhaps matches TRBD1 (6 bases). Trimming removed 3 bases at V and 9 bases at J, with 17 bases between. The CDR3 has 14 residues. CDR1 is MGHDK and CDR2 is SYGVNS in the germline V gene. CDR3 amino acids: CASSDSTGPRPQYF. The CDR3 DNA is TGTGCCAGCAGTGACTCGACAGGCCCGAGGCCCCAGTACTTC.

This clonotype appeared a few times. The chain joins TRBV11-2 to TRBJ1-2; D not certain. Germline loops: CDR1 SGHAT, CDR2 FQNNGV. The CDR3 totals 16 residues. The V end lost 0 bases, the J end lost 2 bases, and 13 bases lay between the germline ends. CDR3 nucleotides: TGTGCCAGCAGCTTAGATGGATGGAGAAACAACTATGGCTACACCTTC. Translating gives CASSLDGWRNNYGYTF.

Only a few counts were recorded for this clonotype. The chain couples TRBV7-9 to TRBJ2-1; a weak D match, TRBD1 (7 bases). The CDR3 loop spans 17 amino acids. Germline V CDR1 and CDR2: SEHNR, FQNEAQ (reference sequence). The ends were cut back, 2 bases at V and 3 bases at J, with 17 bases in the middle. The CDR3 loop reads CASSLMEGANLYNEQFF. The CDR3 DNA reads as TGTGCCAGCAGCTTAATGGAGGGGGCTAATCTCTACAATGAGCAGTTCTTC.

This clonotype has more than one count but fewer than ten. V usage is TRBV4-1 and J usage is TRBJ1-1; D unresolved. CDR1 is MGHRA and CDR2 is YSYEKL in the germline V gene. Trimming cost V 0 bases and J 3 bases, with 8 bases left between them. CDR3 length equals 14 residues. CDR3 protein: CASSQEDTYTEAFF. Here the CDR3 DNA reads TGCGCCAGCAGCCAAGAAGACACATACACTGAAGCTTTCTTT.

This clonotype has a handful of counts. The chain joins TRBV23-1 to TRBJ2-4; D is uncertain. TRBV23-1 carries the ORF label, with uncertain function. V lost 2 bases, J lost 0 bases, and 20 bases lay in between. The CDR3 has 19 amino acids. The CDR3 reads CASSQGTRNVGLAKNIQYF. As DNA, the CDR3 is TGCGCCAGCAGTCAAGGTACCAGGAATGTTGGGCTAGCCAAAAACATTCAGTACTTC.

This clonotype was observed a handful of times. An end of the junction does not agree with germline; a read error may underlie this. CDR3 bases: TGTGCTAGCAGCTTAGGGACAGGTAACACAGATACGCAGTATTTT. Its protein is CASSLGTGNTDTQYF. This chain joins TRBV7-7 and TRBJ2-3, with 8 bases identical to TRBD1. In germline, CDR1 is SSHAT, CDR2 FNYEAQ (reference sequence). The CDR3 consists of 15 residues. Full variable domain (outside the CDR3, taken from reference TRBV7-7 and TRBJ2-3): GAGVSQSPRYKVTKRGQDVTLRCDPISSHATLYWYQQALGQGPEFLTYFNYEAQPDKSGLPSDRFSAERPEGSISTLTIQRTEQRDSAMYRCASSLGTGNTDTQYFGPGTRLTVL.

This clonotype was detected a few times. CDR3 amino acids: CASSDPRSQPQHF. Written as DNA, the CDR3 is TGTGCCAGCAGTGACCCCCGTAGTCAGCCCCAGCATTTT. This chain uses TRBV6-1 with TRBJ1-5; unclear D gene. The CDR3 runs 13 residues. Trimming removed 3 bases at V and 6 bases at J, with 9 bases between. Germline V gives CDR1 MNHNS, CDR2 SASEGT.

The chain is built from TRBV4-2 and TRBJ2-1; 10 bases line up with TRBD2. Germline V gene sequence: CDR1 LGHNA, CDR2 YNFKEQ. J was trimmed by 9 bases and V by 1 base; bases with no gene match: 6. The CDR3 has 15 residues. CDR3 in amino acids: CASSQGTSGLGEQFF. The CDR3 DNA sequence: TGTGCCAGCAGCCAAGGGACTAGCGGTTTGGGTGAGCAGTTCTTC.

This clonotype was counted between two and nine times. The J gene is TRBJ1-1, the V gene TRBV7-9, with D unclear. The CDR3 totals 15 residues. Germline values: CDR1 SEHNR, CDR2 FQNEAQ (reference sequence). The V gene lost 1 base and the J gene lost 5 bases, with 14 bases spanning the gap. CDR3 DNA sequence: TGTGCCAGCAGCTTAGACCTGGGTCGGCTGACTGAAGCTTTCTTT. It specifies CASSLDLGRLTEAFF.

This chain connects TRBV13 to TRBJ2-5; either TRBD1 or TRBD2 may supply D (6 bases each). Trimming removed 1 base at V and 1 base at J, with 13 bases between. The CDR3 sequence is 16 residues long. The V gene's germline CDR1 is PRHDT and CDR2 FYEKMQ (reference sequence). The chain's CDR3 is CASSLETGGPQETQYF. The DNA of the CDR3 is TGTGCCAGCAGCTTAGAGACCGGGGGCCCCCAAGAGACCCAGTACTTC.

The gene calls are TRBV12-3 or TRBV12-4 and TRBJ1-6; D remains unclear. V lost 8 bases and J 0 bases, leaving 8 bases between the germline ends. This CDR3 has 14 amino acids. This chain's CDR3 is CASVTSSYNSPLHF. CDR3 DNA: TGTGCCAGCGTCACGAGCTCCTATAATTCACCCCTCCACTTT.

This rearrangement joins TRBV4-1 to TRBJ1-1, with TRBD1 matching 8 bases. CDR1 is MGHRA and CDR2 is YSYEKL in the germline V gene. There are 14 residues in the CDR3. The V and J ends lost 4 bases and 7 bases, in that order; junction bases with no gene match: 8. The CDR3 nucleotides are TGCGCCAGCAGCCGTCGCAGGGGGCCGGATGAAGCTTTCTTT. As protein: CASSRRRGPDEAFF.

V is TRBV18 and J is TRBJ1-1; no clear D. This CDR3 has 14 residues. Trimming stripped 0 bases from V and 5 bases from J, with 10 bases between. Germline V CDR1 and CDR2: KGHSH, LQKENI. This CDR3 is CASSPPPRGTEAFF. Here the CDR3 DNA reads TGTGCCAGCTCACCACCACCACGAGGGACTGAAGCTTTCTTT.

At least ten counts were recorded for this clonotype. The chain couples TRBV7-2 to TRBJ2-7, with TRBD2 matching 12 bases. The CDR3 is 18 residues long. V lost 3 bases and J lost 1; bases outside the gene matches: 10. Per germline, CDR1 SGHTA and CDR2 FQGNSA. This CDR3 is CASSFLPTSGSQSYEQYF. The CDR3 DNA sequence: TGTGCCAGCAGCTTCCTTCCGACTAGCGGGAGTCAATCCTACGAGCAGTACTTC.

The CDR3 region has the DNA TGTGCCAGCAGCCAAGAGAAGGTGCGGAGGACCATATATTTT. Protein: CASSQEKVRRTIYF. The V call is TRBV4-2, the J call TRBJ1-3; D call uncertain. Trimming took 0 bases from V and 10 from J, leaving 13 bases between them. The CDR3 sequence is 14 residues long. Per the germline V gene, CDR1 is LGHNA and CDR2 is YNFKEQ.

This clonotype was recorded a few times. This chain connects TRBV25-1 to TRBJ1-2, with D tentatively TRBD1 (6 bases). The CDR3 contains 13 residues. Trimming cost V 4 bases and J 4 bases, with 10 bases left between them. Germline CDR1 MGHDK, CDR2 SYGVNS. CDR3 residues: CASSGGTIYGYTF. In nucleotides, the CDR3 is TGTGCCAGCAGTGGCGGGACAATCTATGGCTACACCTTC.

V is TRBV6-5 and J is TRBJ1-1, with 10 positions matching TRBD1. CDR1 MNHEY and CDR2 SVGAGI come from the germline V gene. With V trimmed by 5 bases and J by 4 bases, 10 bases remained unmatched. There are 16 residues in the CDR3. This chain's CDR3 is CASSPTPDRGGTEAFF. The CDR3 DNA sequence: TGTGCCAGCAGTCCGACCCCGGACAGGGGGGGCACTGAAGCTTTCTTT.

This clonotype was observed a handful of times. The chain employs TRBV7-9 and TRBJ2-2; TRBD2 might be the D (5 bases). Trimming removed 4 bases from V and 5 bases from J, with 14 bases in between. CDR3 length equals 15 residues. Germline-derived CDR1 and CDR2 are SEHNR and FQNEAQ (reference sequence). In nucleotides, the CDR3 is TGTGCCAGCAGCTCGACCCCAACGGGGACCGGGGAGCTGTTTTTT. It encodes CASSSTPTGTGELFF.

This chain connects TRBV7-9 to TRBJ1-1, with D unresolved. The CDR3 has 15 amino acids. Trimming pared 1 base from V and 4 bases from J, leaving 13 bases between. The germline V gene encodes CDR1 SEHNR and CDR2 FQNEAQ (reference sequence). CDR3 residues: CASSLGLGPATEAFF. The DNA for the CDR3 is TGTGCCAGCAGCTTAGGTCTAGGCCCGGCCACTGAAGCTTTCTTT.